This TCR beta chain was captured in a study of blood T cell repertoires in COVID-19. Study summary: From the United States, Italy and Spain came samples of acute and convalescent COVID-19.

Worth noting for this clone: The same CDR3 also results from other DNA sequences found in this sample.

Source study methods: From reference gene primer amplification, estimates of nucleated cell counts were derived. Assay: immunoSEQ multiplex PCR; the TCRdb copy retains only in-frame clones and omits some. V, J and clone size were drawn from that table, and D and trimming were deduced from the DNA. Of 250,000 to 350,000 clones in the sample, about nine tenths were seen once. Looked up from germline, CDR1 is MNHEY and CDR2 is SVGAGI. CDR3 size: 14 residues. The V segment lost 4 bases and the J segment 5 bases; nucleotides outside the gene matches: 7. The sequencing sample was made of peripheral blood. This sequence originates from a woman younger than 45 with active or convalescent COVID-19. The chain carries TRBV6-5 and TRBJ1-1; 7 bases fit TRBD1. CDR3 protein: CASSFQGQNTEAFF. CDR3 DNA: TGTGCCAGCAGTTTTCAGGGACAGAATACTGAAGCTTTCTTT.